Presented here are 28 T cell receptor beta chains from one specimen sequenced in a study of OX40 agonist ivuxolimab in advanced cancers. This table comes from immunoSEQ multiplex PCR, and its TCRdb copy is limited to in-frame clones, with some not included. Of 60,000 to 75,000 clones in the sample, 70% to 90% were seen once. The input for sequencing was CD4+ or CD8+ T cells sorted from blood, taken in a trial of the OX40 agonist ivuxolimab. The receptor source for this set is an adult with an advanced solid tumor such as melanoma, head and neck, liver or kidney cancer.

V and J are TRBV20-1 and TRBJ1-1, with 7 nucleotides matching TRBD1. The germline V gene encodes CDR1 DFQATT and CDR2 SNEGSKA (reference sequence). This CDR3 comprises 11 residues. Trimming removed 2 bases from V and 11 bases from J; junction bases left unmatched: 5. The CDR3 here is CSARITGVAFF. Written as DNA, the CDR3 is TGCAGTGCTAGAATAACAGGGGTGGCTTTCTTT.

This rearrangement joins TRBV11-2 to TRBJ2-7; D is perhaps TRBD1 (6 bases). Trimming removed 5 bases from V and 3 bases from J, with 8 bases in between. Looked up from germline, CDR1 is SGHAT and CDR2 is FQNNGV. The CDR3 extends over 12 amino acids. CDR3 sequence (DNA): TGTGCCAGCAGCGAACAGGGCTACGAGCAGTACTTC. It is translated as CASSEQGYEQYF.

The V gene is TRBV29-1, the J gene TRBJ1-1; a possible D gene is TRBD1 (5 bases). Trimming stripped 7 bases from V and 7 bases from J, with 10 bases between. The CDR3 is 10 amino acids. In germline, CDR1 is SQVTM, CDR2 ANQGSEA. The CDR3 DNA sequence: TGCAGCGCGGTGACAGTTGAAGCTTTCTTT. Encoded protein: CSAVTVEAFF. Variable domain in full (rest from reference TRBV29-1 and TRBJ1-1): SAVISQKPSRDICQRGTSLTIQCQVDSQVTMMFWYRQQPGQSLTLIATANQGSEATYESGFVIDKFPISRPNLTFSTLTVSNMSPEDSSIYLCSAVTVEAFFGQGTRLTVV.

The V and J genes are TRBV27 and TRBJ1-2; D call uncertain. The V gene lost 8 bases and the J gene lost 8 bases, with 18 bases spanning the gap. The CDR3 spans 13 residues. Germline V CDR1 and CDR2: MNHEY, SMNVEV (reference sequence). CDR3 nucleotide sequence: TGTGCCAGCCGGAGGGTGCAGGACCAGGGCTACACCTTC. This gives the protein CASRRVQDQGYTF.

This chain links TRBV7-8 with TRBJ1-4; 7 positions agree with TRBD1. Unmatched junction bases numbered 3, after V lost 2 bases and J lost 0 bases. The CDR3 consists of 16 residues. Germline loops: CDR1 SGHVS, CDR2 FQNEAQ. In DNA, the CDR3 is TGTGCCAGCAGCTTAAACCAGGGGGCAACTAATGAAAAACTGTTTTTT. Translated: CASSLNQGATNEKLFF. Filled out from reference TRBV7-8 and TRBJ1-4, the complete variable domain reads GAGVSQSPRYKVAKRGQDVALRCDPISGHVSLFWYQQALGQGPEFLTYFQNEAQLDKSGLPSDRFFAERPEGSVSTLKIQRTQQEDSAVYLCASSLNQGATNEKLFFGSGTQLSVL.

The V gene is TRBV19, the J gene TRBJ2-3, with 10 bases matching TRBD2. The ends lost 5 bases at V and 5 bases at J; junction bases unmatched: 13. Germline lookup yields CDR1 LNHDA and CDR2 SQIVND (reference sequence). This CDR3 comprises 17 residues. CDR3 bases: TGTGCCAGTAGTGAAGGCCTAGCGGGAGTGAGTATAGATACGCAGTATTTT. It encodes CASSEGLAGVSIDTQYF.

The V and J genes are TRBV11-2 and TRBJ2-3; 12 nucleotides line up with TRBD1. Looked up from germline, CDR1 is SGHAT and CDR2 is FQNNGV. Germline trimming cut 4 bases from V and 4 bases from J; bases unmatched to any gene: 9. The CDR3 contains 17 residues. CDR3 coding DNA: TGTGCCAGCAGCTCTCGGGACAGGGGGCGTGGGGCAGATACGCAGTATTTT. Its protein product is CASSSRDRGRGADTQYF.

This rearrangement joins TRBV4-3 to TRBJ1-2; no definite D call. Germline CDR1 reads LGHNA; CDR2 reads YSLEER. The germline V and J ends were trimmed by 0 bases and 8 bases, with 16 bases remaining between them. This CDR3 is 15 amino acids long. In DNA, the CDR3 is TGCGCCAGCAGCCAAGAAGTTATGCCACAGCGGGGCTACACCTTC. This translates into CASSQEVMPQRGYTF.

J is TRBJ2-1 and V is TRBV11-3; D might be TRBD1 or TRBD2, each matching 5 bases. The CDR3 covers 13 residues. Trimming removed 5 bases at V and 5 bases at J, with 10 bases between. The germline CDR1 and CDR2 sequences are SGHNT and YENEEA. CDR3 sequence reads: CASSAGTNNEQFF. CDR3 DNA: TGTGCCAGCAGCGCCGGGACCAACAATGAGCAGTTCTTC.

The rearrangement links TRBV7-9 to TRBJ2-7; TRBD2 might be the D (6 bases). CDR1 and CDR2 (germline): SEHNR, FQNEAQ (reference sequence). Trimming took 3 bases from V and 0 from J, leaving 18 bases between them. This CDR3 is 17 amino acids long. This CDR3 is CASSFGAEGTSSYEQYF. CDR3 sequence (DNA): TGTGCCAGCAGCTTTGGGGCGGAGGGGACGAGCTCCTACGAGCAGTACTTC.

This chain links TRBV6-1 with TRBJ1-5, with 10 nucleotides matching TRBD1. V lost 6 bases and J lost 7; bases outside the gene matches: 6. Germline loops: CDR1 MNHNS, CDR2 SASEGT. The CDR3 extends over 14 amino acids. Here the CDR3 DNA reads TGTGCCAGCAGGAGCGGGGACAGGGGACAGCCCCAGCATTTT. Translating gives CASRSGDRGQPQHF.

J is TRBJ2-3 and V is TRBV19; no clear D. V was trimmed by 7 bases and J by 2 bases, leaving 16 bases between them. CDR3 size: 15 residues. CDR1 is LNHDA, CDR2 SQIVND, per germline (reference sequence). CDR3 nucleotide sequence: TGTGCCAGTACAAATGTGCCAGGAGTCACAGATACGCAGTATTTT. Translation: CASTNVPGVTDTQYF.

V usage is TRBV28 and J usage is TRBJ2-2; 15 bases fit TRBD2. Germline loops: CDR1 MDHEN, CDR2 SYDVKM. V lost 8 bases, J lost 0 bases, and 13 bases stayed unmatched. The CDR3 has 20 residues. In DNA, the CDR3 is TGTGCCAGCTTGGGGACGGCCGGGACTAGCGGGAGGACGAACACCGGGGAGCTGTTTTTT. Translation: CASLGTAGTSGRTNTGELFF.

The chain combines TRBV7-9 with TRBJ2-5; TRBD2 matches at 8 bases. The junction had 7 bases not matched to a gene; V was cut back by 6 bases and J by 4 bases. The CDR3 is 14 amino acids. CDR1 and CDR2 from the germline V gene are SEHNR and FQNEAQ (reference sequence). The chain's CDR3 is CASRPSSGLETQYF. The CDR3 DNA follows: TGTGCCAGCAGGCCGTCTAGCGGGTTAGAGACCCAGTACTTC.

This clone was counted between two and nine times. This chain uses TRBV5-1 with TRBJ1-1; a weak D match, TRBD1 (5 bases). The CDR3 contains 15 residues. Germline CDR1 is SGHRS and CDR2 is YFSETQ. The V end was cut by 1 base, the J end by 1 base, with 11 bases between. CDR3 residues: CASSLSGTSNTEAFF. In DNA, the CDR3 is TGCGCCAGCAGCTTGTCTGGGACGTCGAACACTGAAGCTTTCTTT.

V usage is TRBV5-1 and J usage is TRBJ1-4; 7 nucleotides align to TRBD1. CDR1 and CDR2 (germline): SGHRS, YFSETQ. This CDR3 region has 14 residues. The junction had 4 bases not matched to a gene; V was cut back by 6 bases and J by 2 bases. The CDR3 DNA is TGCGCCAGCACCACAGGGGCCACTAATGAAAAACTGTTTTTT. It translates to CASTTGATNEKLFF.

The CDR3 region has the DNA TGTGCCAGCAGCTTTGACACAGAGGAGCAAGAGACCCAGTACTTC. Translation gives CASSFDTEEQETQYF. The chain recombines TRBV5-6 with TRBJ2-5; no reliable D call. Per germline, CDR1 SGHDT and CDR2 YYEEEE. The CDR3 has 15 residues. V gave up 2 bases and J gave up 2 bases, with 13 bases separating them.

This clone has just a few counts. The chain uses TRBV19 and TRBJ2-2, with D possibly being TRBD1 (5 bases). CDR3 size: 12 residues. Trimming removed 3 bases from V and 10 bases from J, with 9 bases in between. CDR1 and CDR2 from the germline V gene are LNHDA and SQIVND (reference sequence). CDR3 coding DNA: TGTGCCAGTAGTATCAGGGAATTGGAGCTGTTTTTT. The encoded protein is CASSIRELELFF.

V and J are TRBV30 and TRBJ2-2; D remains ambiguous. The germline V and J ends were trimmed by 3 bases and 4 bases, with 18 bases remaining between them. Germline V gene sequence: CDR1 GTSNPN, CDR2 SVGIG (reference sequence). The CDR3 is 16 residues long. Here the CDR3 DNA reads TGTGCCTGGAGCCCCAGAGGTATCCCGGGCACCGGGGAGCTGTTTTTT. Encoded protein: CAWSPRGIPGTGELFF.

The chain employs TRBV2 and TRBJ1-4; D is unresolved. Trimming took 4 bases from V and 8 from J, leaving 11 bases between them. This CDR3 has 13 residues. Germline V CDR1 and CDR2: SNHLY, FYNNEI. The chain's CDR3 is CASSAQIREKLFF. For the CDR3, the DNA is TGTGCCAGCAGTGCACAAATTCGGGAAAAACTGTTTTTT.

The V gene is TRBV4-1, the J gene TRBJ1-2; 8 positions agree with TRBD1. Losses at the gene ends were 2 bases for V and 0 bases for J; bases not matched to a gene: 2. The germline gives CDR1 MGHRA, CDR2 YSYEKL. The CDR3 contains 15 residues. The CDR3 spells CASSQPDRANYGYTF. CDR3 bases: TGCGCCAGCAGCCAACCGGACAGGGCTAACTATGGCTACACCTTC.

J is TRBJ2-4 and V is TRBV5-4, with D maybe TRBD2 (5 bases). Trimming left V 0 bases short and J 1 base short, with 8 bases between. The CDR3 covers 15 residues. The germline gives CDR1 SGHNT, CDR2 YYREEE (reference sequence). The CDR3 region is CASSLGGIAKNIQYF. In DNA form, the CDR3 reads TGTGCCAGCAGCTTGGGAGGGATCGCCAAAAACATTCAGTACTTC.

The rearrangement links TRBV4-2 to TRBJ1-2; D gene uncertain. Germline CDR1 is LGHNA and CDR2 is YNFKEQ. V lost 1 base, J lost 2 bases, and 11 bases lay in between. CDR3 length: 15 amino acids. The CDR3 loop reads CASSQGGQANYGYTF. CDR3 DNA sequence: TGTGCCAGCAGCCAAGGCGGGCAGGCCAACTATGGCTACACCTTC.

This clone showed up just once. The chain has TRBV28 and TRBJ1-1; D is unresolved. V was clipped by 6 bases and J by 1 base, with 15 bases between them. Germline-derived CDR1 and CDR2 are MDHEN and SYDVKM. The CDR3 has 15 residues. The CDR3 nucleotides are TGTGCCAGCAGCCTTGGACGGCTGGAGAACACTGAAGCTTTCTTT. Translated: CASSLGRLENTEAFF.

This clone was counted once. CDR3 bases: TGTGCCAGCTCTAAGGGGGAGCTGAACACCGGGGAGCTGTTTTTT. It encodes CASSKGELNTGELFF. The rearrangement links TRBV18 to TRBJ2-2; TRBD1 is a possible D gene (6 bases). V shed 6 bases and J shed 1 base, with 12 bases lying between them. There are 15 residues in the CDR3. Per germline, CDR1 KGHSH and CDR2 LQKENI.

This chain joins TRBV5-1 and TRBJ1-2; 7 bases line up with TRBD1. Losses at the gene ends were 4 bases for V and 2 bases for J; bases not matched to a gene: 2. Germline-derived CDR1 and CDR2 are SGHRS and YFSETQ. The CDR3 length is 13 residues. The CDR3 sequence is CASSPGQNYGYTF. CDR3 nucleotides: TGCGCCAGCAGCCCGGGACAGAACTATGGCTACACCTTC.

The chain combines TRBV14 with TRBJ2-1; maybe TRBD2 (5 bases). This CDR3 region has 13 residues. V lost 0 bases and J lost 12, with 12 bases in between. Germline V gene sequence: CDR1 SGHDN, CDR2 FVKESK. CDR3: CASSQDTRSSQFF. Written as DNA, the CDR3 is TGTGCCAGCAGCCAAGATACTAGGTCTTCGCAGTTCTTC. Combining the CDR3 with reference TRBV14 and TRBJ2-1 gives the whole variable domain EAGVTQFPSHSVIEKGQTVTLRCDPISGHDNLYWYRRVMGKEIKFLLHFVKESKQDESGMPNNRFLAERTGGTYSTLKVQPAELEDSGVYFCASSQDTRSSQFFGPGTRLTVL.

V usage is TRBV2 and J usage is TRBJ2-7, with 15 positions matching TRBD2. J lost 7 bases, V lost 3 bases, and 4 bases had no gene match. CDR1 and CDR2 from the germline V gene are SNHLY and FYNNEI. This CDR3 contains 15 residues. As DNA, the CDR3 is TGTGCCAGCAGTGAGGGACTAGCGGGAGGAGGTGAGCAGTACTTC. It specifies CASSEGLAGGGEQYF.